This entry describes one T cell receptor beta chain. The sample comes from a study of blood T cell repertoires in COVID-19. Study details: Both acute and convalescent COVID-19 samples were obtained from the United States, Italy and Spain. T cells, B-cell-depleted T cells, or PBMCs provided the cDNA or gDNA that served as material.

In the original processing: For nucleated cells, counts were estimated from reference gene primer amplification. Clones were sequenced by immunoSEQ multiplex PCR, and TCRdb holds only the in-frame ones, with some missing. V and J calls and clone size are given by that table; D and trimming were obtained from the DNA. Here the sample spans 70,000 or so clones, roughly 79% being singletons. This sequence originates from a human donor in a cohort sampled during active COVID-19. Sample: peripheral blood.

The CDR3 region is CASSPGQGVDGYTF. The CDR3, as DNA: TGTGCCAGCAGTCCGGGACAGGGGGTTGATGGCTACACCTTC. This sequence joins TRBV2 and TRBJ1-2; 11 bases agree with TRBD1. With V trimmed by 5 bases and J by 6 bases, 5 bases remained unmatched. The CDR3 consists of 14 residues. Germline assignment: CDR1 SNHLY and CDR2 FYNNEI.